What follows are 16 T cell receptor beta chains derived from one specimen sequenced in a study of sequential checkpoint blockade in melanoma. Treatment defined: randomized to nivolumab then ipilimumab (arm A) or the reverse (arm B). Sequenced by immunoSEQ multiplex PCR; TCRdb stores in-frame clones only, minus some. The sample includes about 30,000 clones, about 89% seen only once; the top ten take around 13%. This specimen consisted of CD8+ T cells sorted from blood (inferred from file names), obtained from a patient given nivolumab and ipilimumab in sequence. Receptor source: a human donor with melanoma.

This clone occurred once. This sequence joins TRBV5-4 and TRBJ1-1; D is possibly TRBD1 (5 bases). Germline V CDR1 and CDR2: SGHNT, YYREEE (reference sequence). This CDR3 is 14 amino acids long. Trimming shortened V by 4 bases and J by 4 bases, and 14 bases separated the two germline ends. CDR3 coding DNA: TGTGCCAGCAGCGCCGGGACTGCGGGCACTGAAGCTTTCTTT. Its protein is CASSAGTAGTEAFF.

The chain recombines TRBV5-1 with TRBJ2-1; D may be TRBD1 (6 bases). The CDR3 spans 14 residues. CDR1 is SGHRS, CDR2 YFSETQ, per germline. V was clipped by 5 bases and J by 7 bases, with 16 bases between them. CDR3 region: CASRTWGPGNEQFF. DNA for the CDR3: TGCGCCAGCAGAACGTGGGGGCCGGGGAATGAGCAGTTCTTC.

This chain links TRBV7-2 with TRBJ2-3, with 9 bases fitting TRBD2. CDR3 length: 19 residues. V was pared by 0 bases and J by 2 bases, with 12 bases of the junction left unmatched. Germline V gives CDR1 SGHTA, CDR2 FQGNSA. DNA of the CDR3: TGTGCCAGCAGCTTAGCGCTAAATAGCGGGGGTGGTGTCACAGATACGCAGTATTTT. Translating it yields CASSLALNSGGGVTDTQYF.

The J gene is TRBJ1-2, the V gene TRBV6-6, with TRBD1 as a possible D gene (6 bases). Germline lookup yields CDR1 MNHNY and CDR2 SVGAGI (reference sequence). V lost 3 bases to trimming and J lost 8 bases, with 19 bases between them. The CDR3 sequence is 15 residues long. CDR3 region: CASSYDRGASEGYTF. In DNA, the CDR3 is TGTGCCAGCAGTTATGACCGGGGGGCGTCAGAGGGCTACACCTTC.

The genes are TRBV28 and TRBJ2-3; D not resolved. Trimming shortened V by 5 bases and J by 4 bases, and 4 bases separated the two germline ends. The germline V gene encodes CDR1 MDHEN and CDR2 SYDVKM. The CDR3 contains 11 residues. The CDR3 nucleotides are TGTGCCAGCAGTCTCTCAGATACGCAGTATTTT. As protein: CASSLSDTQYF.

CDR3 in DNA: TGTGCCAGCAGCCCCGGGACTTACATATACTACGAGCAGTACTTC. This translates into CASSPGTYIYYEQYF. V and J are TRBV6-5 and TRBJ2-7, with D perhaps matching TRBD2 (6 bases). The CDR3 has 15 residues. Trimming took 6 bases from V and 3 from J, leaving 18 bases between them. Germline CDR1 MNHEY, CDR2 SVGAGI.

This clone was found once. The rearrangement links TRBV5-6 to TRBJ1-2; no definite D call. The V end was cut by 6 bases, the J end by 7 bases, with 16 bases between. The CDR3 spans 13 residues. Germline CDR1 reads SGHDT; CDR2 reads YYEEEE. CDR3 in amino acids: CASTPGSMGGYTF. The CDR3 DNA reads TGTGCCAGCACCCCCGGGTCGATGGGTGGCTACACCTTC.

The chain has TRBV6-5 and TRBJ2-2; 11 bases map to TRBD2. V lost 5 bases to trimming and J lost 6 bases; unmatched junction nucleotides: 5. This CDR3 has 15 residues. Germline-derived CDR1 and CDR2 are MNHEY and SVGAGI. This CDR3 is CASSQGTSGPGELFF. The CDR3 DNA reads as TGTGCCAGCAGTCAAGGGACTAGCGGTCCCGGGGAGCTGTTTTTT.

V and J are TRBV2 and TRBJ1-6, with 8 bases that match TRBD1. Trimming at V came to 6 bases and at J to 6 bases, leaving 7 bases not matched to a gene. Germline assignment: CDR1 SNHLY and CDR2 FYNNEI. This CDR3 has 15 residues. CDR3: CASRTRDRPNSPLHF. CDR3 in DNA: TGTGCCAGCAGGACCCGGGACAGGCCTAATTCACCCCTCCACTTT. Variable domain in full (rest from reference TRBV2 and TRBJ1-6): EPEVTQTPSHQVTQMGQEVILRCVPISNHLYFYWYRQILGQKVEFLVSFYNNEISEKSEIFDDQFSVERPDGSNFTLKIRSTKLEDSAMYFCASRTRDRPNSPLHFGNGTRLTVT.

The gene calls are TRBV27 and TRBJ2-5; D is possibly TRBD2 (5 bases). The CDR3 sequence is 15 residues long. The V and J ends lost 6 bases and 3 bases respectively, with 17 bases between them. Germline V lookup: CDR1 MNHEY, CDR2 SMNVEV (reference sequence). CDR3 sequence: CASSRGPRWEETQYF. CDR3 sequence (DNA): TGTGCCAGCAGCCGAGGGCCCCGGTGGGAAGAGACCCAGTACTTC.

This clone was found once. V gene TRBV28 combines with J gene TRBJ1-2; 7 bases map to TRBD1. The CDR3 is 13 residues long. Trimming removed 3 bases from V and 8 bases from J; junction bases left unmatched: 6. Germline V gene sequence: CDR1 MDHEN, CDR2 SYDVKM. CDR3 protein: CASSFSRQGGYTF. Written as DNA, the CDR3 is TGTGCCAGCAGTTTCTCCCGACAGGGCGGCTACACCTTC.

The chain carries TRBV27 and TRBJ2-5; D uncertain. The J call is doubtful: the DNA matches TRBJ2-7 better. The germline gives CDR1 MNHEY, CDR2 SMNVEV (reference sequence). The CDR3 runs to 13 residues. CDR3 DNA sequence: TGTGCCAGCAGTCCCCTGGTCTCCTACGAGCAGTACTTC. It is translated as CASSPLVSYEQYF.

The V call is TRBV6-1, the J call TRBJ2-7; TRBD1 is a possible D gene (5 bases). Germline V gives CDR1 MNHNS, CDR2 SASEGT. Trimming pared 8 bases from V and 7 bases from J, leaving 21 bases between. The CDR3 spans 14 residues. The CDR3 bases are TGTGCCAGCTTTGAGTGGGGCCTGACGTTAGAGCAGTACGTC. Translated: CASFEWGLTLEQYV.

This clone was seen a single time. The chain carries TRBV27 and TRBJ1-4, with TRBD1 as a possible D gene (6 bases). The CDR3 has 14 amino acids. The germline V gene has CDR1 MNHEY and CDR2 SMNVEV (reference sequence). V was trimmed by 5 bases and J by 1 base, leaving 8 bases between them. For the CDR3, the DNA is TGTGCCAGCAGTGAGGGGGAAACTAATGAAAAACTGTTTTTT. This translates into CASSEGETNEKLFF.

The V call is TRBV28, the J call TRBJ1-6; the D gene is possibly TRBD1 (5 bases). This CDR3 is 14 amino acids long. Deletions cut 3 bases from V and 11 bases from J, with 14 bases between. CDR1 is MDHEN, CDR2 SYDVKM, per germline. CDR3 in DNA: TGTGCCAGCAGTTTTTCCCAGGGCCTCGCACCCCTCCACTTT. Protein: CASSFSQGLAPLHF.

This clone was picked up a small number of times. The chain carries TRBV4-3 and TRBJ2-2; no clear D gene. Germline V gene data show CDR1 as LGHNA and CDR2 as YSLEER. V was clipped by 5 bases and J by 0 bases, with 10 bases between them. The CDR3 runs to 15 residues. The CDR3 DNA is TGCGCCAGCAGCTCAGACATCTCGAACACCGGGGAGCTGTTTTTT. The encoded protein is CASSSDISNTGELFF.